This TCR beta chain was documented in a study of OX40 agonist ivuxolimab in advanced cancers. Study-wide context: Administration of intravenous ivuxolimab to patients occurred every 2 weeks at 0.01 to 10 mg/kg.

Study-level findings and limits: Blood T cells, both CD4+ and CD8+, expanded clonally by week 6 at 0.1 to 3.0 mg/kg. Clonal expansion was among the lowest in partial responders at 0.1-3.0 mg/kg, especially CD8+.

Data came from immunoSEQ multiplex PCR; TCRdb stores just in-frame clones and leaves some out. The table lists 65,000 to 75,000 clones, about nine tenths of them singletons, with 4% in the top ten. In the case of this clone: No antigen is known for it.

The source was CD4+ or CD8+ T cells sorted from blood, collected in a trial of the OX40 agonist ivuxolimab. The source of this sequence is an adult with an advanced solid tumor such as melanoma, head and neck, liver or kidney cancer.

The CDR3 spells CASSFFGTYNEQFF. CDR3 bases: TGTGCCAGCAGTTTTTTCGGGACCTACAATGAGCAGTTCTTC. The gene calls are TRBV27 and TRBJ2-1; D might be TRBD2 (5 bases). Germline V CDR1 and CDR2: MNHEY, SMNVEV (reference sequence). This CDR3 is built from 14 residues. Trimming removed 3 bases at V and 2 bases at J, with 8 bases between.